A selection of T cell receptor beta chains follows, all from one sample in a study of T cell responses to AZD1222 COVID-19 vaccine. Libraries were prepared by immunoSEQ multiplex PCR; TCRdb keeps only in-frame clonotypes and omits some of them. This repertoire shows about 120,000 clones, over 75% found once; its top ten account for 6.5% to 9.5%. Sequencing used peripheral blood, obtained on day 0 of AZD1222 vaccination. These receptors were obtained from an adult in good health. CDR3s include the opening cysteine and the closing phenylalanine or tryptophan. The D gene is left open where the match is weak. Size tells how often a clone was seen (once, few, many) or the class of an expanded clone, and some rows leave it out.

v_call,j_call,d_call,clone_size,cdr3_nt,cdr3_aa
TRBV5-4,TRBJ2-7,.,.,TGTGCCAGCAGCTCGGATTGGGAGCAGTACTTC,CASSSDWEQYF
TRBV18,TRBJ1-1,.,.,TGTGCCAGCTCACCACCGTGGGGGTTTACTACTGAAGCTTTCTTT,CASSPPWGFTTEAFF
TRBV28,TRBJ1-6,TRBD1,.,TGTGCCAGCCGGACAGGGGGCGAAGTCAGGTCACCCCTCCACTTT,CASRTGGEVRSPLHF
TRBV27,TRBJ2-3,.,.,TGTGCCAGCAGCCCCCTCGTTGGGGGGAGCACAGATACGCAGTATTTT,CASSPLVGGSTDTQYF
TRBV6-5,TRBJ1-1,.,.,TGTGCCAGCAGTTACGAACCTAACACTGAAGCTTTCTTT,CASSYEPNTEAFF
TRBV28,TRBJ1-3,.,.,TGTGCCAGTACGGGGTTCTCTGGAAACACCATATATTTT,CASTGFSGNTIYF
TRBV6-5,TRBJ1-1,.,.,TGTGCCAGCAGCCTACCGGGACGAGGGAACACTGAAGCTTTCTTT,CASSLPGRGNTEAFF
TRBV7-2,TRBJ2-1,TRBD2,.,TGTGCCAGCAGTCGGACTAGTAGGTCTGACAATGAGCAGTTCTTC,CASSRTSRSDNEQFF
TRBV20-1,TRBJ1-2,.,.,TGCAGTGCTAGAACAGTCTATGGCTACACCTTC,CSARTVYGYTF
TRBV5-1,TRBJ1-4,.,.,TGCGCCAGCAGCTTAACCTTCCAACCCGAAAAACTGTTTTTT,CASSLTFQPEKLFF
TRBV6-2/TRBV6-3,TRBJ2-7,TRBD2,medium-sized,TGTGCCAGCAGTTACTCCTCGACAAGGACTAGCGGGGTCTACGAGCAGTACTTC,CASSYSSTRTSGVYEQYF
TRBV14,TRBJ2-4,.,once,TGTGCCAGCAGCCAATCGAGGTCCGGGACACCCAACCGGGGGTTAAACATTCAGTACTTC,CASSQSRSGTPNRGLNIQYF
TRBV9,TRBJ2-7,.,.,TGTGCCAGCAGCGTAGCTTTGGGGGGCTCCTACGAGCAGTACTTC,CASSVALGGSYEQYF
TRBV3-1/TRBV3-2,TRBJ2-1,.,.,TGTGCCAGCAGCTCGAGGACGCTCGACAATGAGCAGTTCTTC,CASSSRTLDNEQFF
TRBV2,TRBJ2-1,TRBD1,.,TGTGCCAGCAGTGCGGACAGGGGGACTCACAATGAGCAGTTCTTC,CASSADRGTHNEQFF
TRBV3-1/TRBV3-2,TRBJ2-7,TRBD2,.,TGTGCCAGCAGCTATATACTAGCGGGGCCGCCCTACGAGCAGTACTTC,CASSYILAGPPYEQYF
TRBV7-9,TRBJ1-1,.,.,TGTGCCAGCAGCATCGACACTAACACTGAAGCTTTCTTT,CASSIDTNTEAFF
TRBV28,TRBJ1-5,TRBD1,once,TGTGCCAGCAACCTCCAGGGGGATAGCAATCAGCCCCAGCATTTT,CASNLQGDSNQPQHF
TRBV28,TRBJ1-2,TRBD1,.,TGTGCCAGCAGTACGACAGGGGCTAACTATGGCTACACCTTC,CASSTTGANYGYTF
TRBV6-5,TRBJ1-2,.,.,TGTGCCAGCAGTTGGTCAGGGGAATTCTATGGCTACACCTTC,CASSWSGEFYGYTF
TRBV5-4,TRBJ1-4,.,.,TGTGCCAGCAGCTTGAAAGGGGGTCTTAATGAAAAACTGTTTTTT,CASSLKGGLNEKLFF
TRBV7-2,TRBJ2-3,TRBD2,.,TGTGCCAGCAGCCCTATAGCGGGGATTAACACAGATACGCAGTATTTT,CASSPIAGINTDTQYF
TRBV18,TRBJ1-5,TRBD1,.,TGTGCCAGCTCACGCTTACAGGGGAACAATCAGCCCCAGCATTTT,CASSRLQGNNQPQHF
TRBV7-9,TRBJ1-1,.,.,TGTGCCAGCAGCTTAGAACCACAGGGCTCTGAAGCTTTCTTT,CASSLEPQGSEAFF
TRBV4-1,TRBJ2-3,.,.,TGCGCCAGCAGCCAAGGGTTCGGGGGACGGGATACGCAGTATTTT,CASSQGFGGRDTQYF
TRBV4-1,TRBJ2-7,TRBD2,once,TGCGCCAGCAGCCAAGAACTAGCGGACTCCTACGAGCAGTACTTC,CASSQELADSYEQYF
TRBV5-6,TRBJ2-7,TRBD2,.,TGTGCCAGCAGCCCCGGGACTAGCGGTTTCTCCTACGAGCAGTACTTC,CASSPGTSGFSYEQYF
TRBV11-1,TRBJ1-1,TRBD1,.,TGTGCCAGCAGCTTCCGGGACAGGGGCTTCAACACTGAAGCTTTCTTT,CASSFRDRGFNTEAFF
TRBV27,TRBJ2-5,.,.,TGTGCCAGCAGTTGGCGGGGCGAGACCCAGTACTTC,CASSWRGETQYF
TRBV30,TRBJ2-7,.,.,TGTGCCTGGAGTTTCGGGAGCTTGTCCTACGAGCAGTACTTC,CAWSFGSLSYEQYF
TRBV28,TRBJ1-5,.,.,TGTGCCAGCAGTATACCCAGGAGCTCTAGCAATCAGCCCCAGCATTTT,CASSIPRSSSNQPQHF
TRBV3-1/TRBV3-2,TRBJ1-2,TRBD1,.,TGTGCCAGCAGCCCATTGGGACAGGGGATCTTCTATGGCTACACCTTC,CASSPLGQGIFYGYTF
TRBV11-3,TRBJ1-2,.,.,TGTGCCAGCAGCTTAGATCTAGGGCAGGGAGGCTATGGCTACACCTTC,CASSLDLGQGGYGYTF
TRBV28,TRBJ1-1,.,.,TGTGCCAGCAGTTTAAGGGGCTTAGGGGTGAACACTGAAGCTTTCTTT,CASSLRGLGVNTEAFF
TRBV11-3,TRBJ2-1,.,.,TGTGCCAGCAGCTTAGGGATTGGGCAGGCGAACAATGAGCAGTTCTTC,CASSLGIGQANNEQFF
TRBV3-1/TRBV3-2,TRBJ1-5,.,.,TGTGCCAGCAGCCGTCAGGGAGGCAGTGAGCCCCAGCATTTT,CASSRQGGSEPQHF
TRBV11-3,TRBJ2-2,.,.,TGTGCCAGCAGCTCCCGGGCCGGGGAGCTGTTTTTT,CASSSRAGELFF
TRBV28,TRBJ2-1,.,.,TGTGCCAGCAGTTTAGCGAGGGGTGGCGGAACCAGCTCCTACAATGAGCAGTTCTTC,CASSLARGGGTSSYNEQFF
TRBV27,TRBJ2-1,.,.,TGTGCCAGCAGTTTTGGGGCAAGAACGAGCTCCTACAATGAGCAGTTCTTC,CASSFGARTSSYNEQFF
TRBV7-9,TRBJ2-6,TRBD1,once,TGTGCCAGCAGCGCGACAGGGCAAGCCAACGTCCTGACTTTC,CASSATGQANVLTF
TRBV7-9,TRBJ1-2,.,.,TGTGCCAGCAGCCCCGGACAGCGCTATGGCTACACCTTC,CASSPGQRYGYTF
TRBV23-1,TRBJ1-2,.,few,TGCGCCAACCGGAAGGTTTGCTACACCTTC,CANRKVCYTF
TRBV4-2,TRBJ2-3,TRBD2,.,TGTGCCAGCAGCGGAAGCGGGGAGGGAGATACGCAGTATTTT,CASSGSGEGDTQYF
TRBV7-6,TRBJ2-3,.,.,TGTGCCAGCAGCTTAGTGCACCTCAGGGATACGCAGTATTTT,CASSLVHLRDTQYF
TRBV2,TRBJ1-2,.,.,TGTGCCAGCAGTGAAAACTCCAGGGGTGGCTACACCTTC,CASSENSRGGYTF
TRBV2,TRBJ2-2,.,.,TGTGCCAGCAGTACTAGGGGCACCGGGGAGCTGTTTTTT,CASSTRGTGELFF
TRBV14,TRBJ2-1,.,.,TGTGCCAGCAGCCAATGGGGGGGCGCTGAGCAGTTCTTC,CASSQWGGAEQFF
TRBV4-2,TRBJ1-6,.,.,TGTGCCAGCAGCCAAGATCTGTTACAGGGAAGCGGTAATTCACCCCTCCACTTT,CASSQDLLQGSGNSPLHF
TRBV5-1,TRBJ2-7,.,.,TGCGCCAGCGCCCCGGACAGCAACTACGAGCAGTACTTC,CASAPDSNYEQYF
TRBV3-1/TRBV3-2,TRBJ2-1,.,.,TGTGCCAGCAGCCAACGGGAGAACAATGAGCAGTTCTTC,CASSQRENNEQFF
TRBV6-5,TRBJ1-1,.,.,TGTGCCAGCAGTTACGAGGACACTGAAGCTTTCTTT,CASSYEDTEAFF
TRBV28,TRBJ1-1,.,.,TGTGCCAGCAGCCCCACCTGGAGGGCGGACACTGAAGCTTTCTTT,CASSPTWRADTEAFF
TRBV5-6,TRBJ1-5,.,.,TGTGCCAGCAGCTTGGATGGCCCTTATAGCAATCAGCCCCAGCATTTT,CASSLDGPYSNQPQHF
TRBV27,TRBJ1-2,TRBD1,.,TGTGCCAGCAGTTTCCTGACAGGGGGCTTGGATGGCTACACCTTC,CASSFLTGGLDGYTF